This paragraph covers one TCR beta chain sequence. Clones were sequenced by immunoSEQ multiplex PCR, and TCRdb holds only the in-frame ones, with some missing. The table records approximately 500,000 clones, roughly 88% of them present only once. Across about two dozen US areas, participants ranged in age from roughly 18 to 89 years. Categorization into cohorts depended on clinical history that participants reported. This entry is derived from a study of blood T cell repertoires in COVID-19. The overall study: Sites across the United States, Italy and Spain contributed samples from acute and convalescent COVID-19. PBMCs, B-cell-depleted T cells, or T cells provided the cDNA or gDNA that made up the material.

The germline CDR1 and CDR2 sequences are SGDLS and YYNGEE. The CDR3 sequence is 12 residues long. Trimming left V 4 bases short and J 7 bases short, with 8 bases between. The TCR originated in a woman in her thirties or forties who had recovered from COVID-19. The sequenced sample was PBMCs or T cells enriched from blood (not recorded which). The chain recombines TRBV9 with TRBJ2-2; perhaps TRBD2 as D (5 bases). DNA of the CDR3: TGTGCCAGCAGCTCCGGGGTCGGGGAGCTGTTTTTT. It encodes CASSSGVGELFF.